One T cell receptor (beta chain) is described in this entry. Assay: immunoSEQ multiplex PCR; the TCRdb copy retains only in-frame clones and omits some. The sample shows about 61,000 clones, roughly four fifths of them seen only once. The V gene lost 1 base and the J gene lost 2 bases, with 9 bases spanning the gap. The CDR3 consists of 14 residues. Germline V gene lookup returns CDR1 MNHNS and CDR2 SASEGT. The data are from a study of OX40 agonist ivuxolimab in advanced cancers. The sample was CD4+ or CD8+ T cells sorted from blood, taken in a trial of the OX40 agonist ivuxolimab. The clonotype was recovered from an adult with an advanced solid tumor such as melanoma, head and neck, liver or kidney cancer. The chain combines TRBV6-1 with TRBJ2-7; D may correspond to TRBD1 or TRBD2 (5 bases each). In DNA form, the CDR3 reads TGTGCCAGCAGTGAAGTTCGGGACCCCTACGAGCAGTACTTC. Amino acid sequence: CASSEVRDPYEQYF.